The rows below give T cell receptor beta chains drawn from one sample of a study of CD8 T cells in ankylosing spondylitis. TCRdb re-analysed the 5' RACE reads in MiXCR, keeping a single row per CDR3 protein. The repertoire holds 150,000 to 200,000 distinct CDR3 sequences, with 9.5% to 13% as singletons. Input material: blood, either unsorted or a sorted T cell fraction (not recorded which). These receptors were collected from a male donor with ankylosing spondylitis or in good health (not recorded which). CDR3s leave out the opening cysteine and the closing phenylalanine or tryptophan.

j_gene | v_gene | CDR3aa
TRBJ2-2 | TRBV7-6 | ASSLLPGELF
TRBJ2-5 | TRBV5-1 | ASSPTGQGVRETQY
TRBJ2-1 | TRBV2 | ASSVRTGGSYNEQF
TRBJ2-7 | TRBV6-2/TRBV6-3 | AAWDGLYEQY
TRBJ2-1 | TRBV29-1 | SVPQGGDEQF
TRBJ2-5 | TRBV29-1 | SERTGKETQY
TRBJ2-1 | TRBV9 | ASSVGESEWYNEQF
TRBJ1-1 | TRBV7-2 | ASSKGGQGMNTEAF
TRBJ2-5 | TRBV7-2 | ASSLEGFGTQY
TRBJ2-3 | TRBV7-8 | ASSSGDLADTQY
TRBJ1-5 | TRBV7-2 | ASSIYRGLNSNQPQH
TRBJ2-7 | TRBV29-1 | SVEGGGYEQY
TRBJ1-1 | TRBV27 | ASSPRRDGPSEAF
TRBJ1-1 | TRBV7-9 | ASSRKKGGDTEAF
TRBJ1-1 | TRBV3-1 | ASSPPRGNTEAF
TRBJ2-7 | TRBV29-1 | SVEVGLVDEQY
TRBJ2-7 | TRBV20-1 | SARVVISCSYEQY
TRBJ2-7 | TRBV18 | ASSPLTGVGLYEQY
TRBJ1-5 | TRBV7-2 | ASSQGVGAQH
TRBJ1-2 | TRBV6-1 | ASRATGYYGYT
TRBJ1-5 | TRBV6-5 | ASSPGSQPQH
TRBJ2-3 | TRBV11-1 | ASHPPGETRLTTDTQY
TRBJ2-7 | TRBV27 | ASSLSPSAYEQY
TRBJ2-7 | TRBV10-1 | ASSGGRSDYEQY
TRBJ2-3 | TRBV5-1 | ASSLDAFTDTQY
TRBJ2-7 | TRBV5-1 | ASSLVGSTYEQY